This T cell receptor (beta chain) appears in the sequencing data of a study of shared clonotypes between healthy human individuals. Genomic DNA from each subset was divided evenly over several immunoSEQ plates. Per the study methods: From ImmunoSEQ came sequences covering only the junction and carrying no quality scores, so filtering differed. Using immunoSEQ multiplex PCR, the repertoire was profiled, and TCRdb retains in-frame clones only, with some absent. D and trimming come from the DNA, and the V and J calls and clone size come from that table. This sample has more than 2,000,000 clones, with around nine tenths found just once. Broader study findings: Only a few donors were included, so the genetic and exposure-history diversity represented was limited.

The CDR3 contains 14 residues. Germline V gene data show CDR1 as SGHRS and CDR2 as YFSETQ. The ends were cut back, 1 base at V and 4 bases at J, with 12 bases in the middle. A note on this clone: Its target is not known.

The clonotype was recovered from a man aged 18 to 29 in good health. What was sequenced was naive CD4+ T cells sorted from blood. Documented subset: CD45RA+ positively selected. This chain links TRBV5-1 with TRBJ2-7; D is possibly TRBD1 (5 bases). DNA for the CDR3: TGCGCCAGCAGCTTGTCGACAGACATTTACGAGCAGTACTTC. It codes for CASSLSTDIYEQYF.